This T cell receptor beta chain comes out of a study of lymphopenia after photon versus proton radiotherapy. The CDR3 is made up of 12 amino acids. Germline V gene data show CDR1 as SQVTM and CDR2 as ANQGSEA. V gave up 4 bases and J gave up 0 bases, with 5 bases separating them. Method: immunoSEQ multiplex PCR; TCRdb's copy keeps in-frame clones and lacks some. The sample has about 39,000 clones, approximately 90% seen once. This receptor was obtained from a man aged 55 to 70 with cholangiocarcinoma. This specimen consisted of peripheral blood, obtained from a patient treated with photon-based radiotherapy. V usage is TRBV29-1 and J usage is TRBJ2-3; D not resolved. The CDR3 DNA sequence: TGCAGCGTTGTTTCTAGCACAGATACGCAGTATTTT. Its protein is CSVVSSTDTQYF.